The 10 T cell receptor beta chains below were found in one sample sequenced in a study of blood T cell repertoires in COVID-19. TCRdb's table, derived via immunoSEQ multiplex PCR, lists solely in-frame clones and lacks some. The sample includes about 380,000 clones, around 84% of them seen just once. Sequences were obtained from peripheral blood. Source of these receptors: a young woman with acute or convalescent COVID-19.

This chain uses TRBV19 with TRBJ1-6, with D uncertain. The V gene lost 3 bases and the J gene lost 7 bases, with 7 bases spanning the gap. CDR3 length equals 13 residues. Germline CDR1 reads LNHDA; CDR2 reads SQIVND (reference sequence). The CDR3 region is CASSIELNSPLHF. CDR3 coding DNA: TGTGCCAGTAGTATCGAGCTGAATTCACCCCTCCACTTT.

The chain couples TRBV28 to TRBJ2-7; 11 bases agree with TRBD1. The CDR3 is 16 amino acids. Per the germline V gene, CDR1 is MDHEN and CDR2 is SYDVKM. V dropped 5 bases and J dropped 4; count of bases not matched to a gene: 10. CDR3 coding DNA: TGTGCCAGCAGTCTCGGACAGGGGGCGGTTTGGTACGAGCAGTACTTC. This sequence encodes CASSLGQGAVWYEQYF.

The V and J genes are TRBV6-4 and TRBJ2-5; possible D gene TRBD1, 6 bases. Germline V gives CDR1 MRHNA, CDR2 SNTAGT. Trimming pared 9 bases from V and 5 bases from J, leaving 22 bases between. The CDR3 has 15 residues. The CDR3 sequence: CARYTGSQRSETQYF. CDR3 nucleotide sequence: TGTGCCAGATATACAGGGTCCCAACGATCGGAGACCCAGTACTTC.

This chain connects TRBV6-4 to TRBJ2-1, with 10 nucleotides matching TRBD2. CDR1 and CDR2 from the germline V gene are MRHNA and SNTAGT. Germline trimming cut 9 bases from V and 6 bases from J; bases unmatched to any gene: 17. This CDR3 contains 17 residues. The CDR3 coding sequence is TGTGCCAGAGGGAAGGAGCGGGAGGGCCCTCTGAGCAATGAGCAGTTCTTC. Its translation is CARGKEREGPLSNEQFF.

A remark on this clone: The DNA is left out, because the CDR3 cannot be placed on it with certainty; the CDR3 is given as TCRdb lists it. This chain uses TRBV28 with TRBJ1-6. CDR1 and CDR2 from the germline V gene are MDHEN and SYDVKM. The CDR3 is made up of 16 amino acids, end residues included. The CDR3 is CASSSVRGSYNSPLHF.

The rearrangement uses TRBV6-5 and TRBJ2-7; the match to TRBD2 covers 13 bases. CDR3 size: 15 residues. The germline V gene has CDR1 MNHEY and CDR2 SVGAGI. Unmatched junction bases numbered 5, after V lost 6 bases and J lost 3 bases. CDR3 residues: CASRGLAGSSYEQYF. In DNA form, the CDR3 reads TGTGCCAGCAGGGGACTAGCGGGGAGTAGCTACGAGCAGTACTTC.

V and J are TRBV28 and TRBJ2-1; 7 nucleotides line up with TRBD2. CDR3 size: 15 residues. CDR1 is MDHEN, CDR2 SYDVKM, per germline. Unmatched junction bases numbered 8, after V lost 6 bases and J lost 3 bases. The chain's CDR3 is CASSPGGIYYNEQFF. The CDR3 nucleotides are TGTGCCAGCAGCCCCGGGGGGATTTACTACAATGAGCAGTTCTTC.

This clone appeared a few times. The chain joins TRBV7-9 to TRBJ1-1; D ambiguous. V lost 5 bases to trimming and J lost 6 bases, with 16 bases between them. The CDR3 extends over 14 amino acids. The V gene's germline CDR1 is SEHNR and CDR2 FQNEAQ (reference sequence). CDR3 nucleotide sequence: TGTGCCAGCAGCCGCGGGCAGGCGGGCCCTGAAGCTTTCTTT. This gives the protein CASSRGQAGPEAFF.

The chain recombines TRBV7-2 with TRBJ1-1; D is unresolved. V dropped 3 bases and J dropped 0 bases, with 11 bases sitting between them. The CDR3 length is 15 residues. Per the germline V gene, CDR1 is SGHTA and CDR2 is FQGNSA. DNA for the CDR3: TGTGCCAGCAGCTTCTCGGGAGAACTGAACACTGAAGCTTTCTTT. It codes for CASSFSGELNTEAFF.

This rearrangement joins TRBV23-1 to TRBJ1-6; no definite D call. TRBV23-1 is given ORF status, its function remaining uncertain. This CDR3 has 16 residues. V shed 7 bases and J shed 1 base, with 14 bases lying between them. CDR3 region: CASTPGESSYNSPLHF. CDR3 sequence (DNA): TGCGCCAGCACCCCGGGTGAGTCTTCCTATAATTCACCCCTCCACTTT.